These T cell receptor beta chains were read from a single sample in a study of blood T cell repertoires in COVID-19. Profiling relied on immunoSEQ multiplex PCR, and the TCRdb table lists in-frame clones only, not all of them. The table records about 250,000 clones, about 85% of them present only once. Sequencing input: peripheral blood. The receptors shown here come from a human donor with COVID-19, enrolled during active disease. The donor label of this sample is uncertain. CDR3s include the opening cysteine and the closing phenylalanine or tryptophan. The order of the fields is clone size, V gene, D gene, J gene, CDR3 protein, CDR3 DNA. The D gene is left open where the match is weak. Size is stated for part of the rows, as once, few or many counts, or as a class when the clone is expanded.

clone_size: .; v_call: TRBV11-2; d_call: TRBD1; j_call: TRBJ2-5; cdr3_aa: CASSTLRDRGLETQYF; cdr3_nt: TGTGCCAGCAGCACACTCCGGGACAGGGGGCTTGAGACCCAGTACTTC
clone_size: .; v_call: TRBV9; d_call: .; j_call: TRBJ2-5; cdr3_aa: CASSVAPREETQYF; cdr3_nt: TGTGCCAGCAGCGTAGCTCCCAGGGAAGAGACCCAGTACTTC
clone_size: .; v_call: TRBV7-2; d_call: .; j_call: TRBJ1-3; cdr3_aa: CASSLAIGAGNTIYF; cdr3_nt: TGTGCCAGCAGCTTAGCGATAGGAGCTGGAAACACCATATATTTT
clone_size: once; v_call: TRBV27; d_call: TRBD1; j_call: TRBJ1-2; cdr3_aa: CASSPWEGGLVGYTF; cdr3_nt: TGTGCCAGCAGTCCCTGGGAAGGGGGCCTTGTTGGCTACACCTTC
clone_size: .; v_call: TRBV6-1; d_call: .; j_call: TRBJ2-5; cdr3_aa: CASSEVIQAETQYF; cdr3_nt: TGTGCCAGCAGTGAAGTAATACAGGCAGAGACCCAGTACTTC
clone_size: .; v_call: TRBV27; d_call: .; j_call: TRBJ1-5; cdr3_aa: CASSVQGNQPQHF; cdr3_nt: TGTGCCAGCAGCGTTCAGGGTAATCAGCCCCAGCATTTT
clone_size: .; v_call: TRBV18; d_call: .; j_call: TRBJ1-5; cdr3_aa: CASSPETGFVSNQPQHF; cdr3_nt: TGTGCCAGCTCACCAGAGACAGGTTTTGTAAGCAATCAGCCCCAGCATTTT
clone_size: .; v_call: TRBV28; d_call: .; j_call: TRBJ1-1; cdr3_aa: CASIQNTEAFF; cdr3_nt: TGTGCCAGCATCCAGAACACTGAAGCTTTCTTT
clone_size: .; v_call: TRBV9; d_call: .; j_call: TRBJ2-3; cdr3_aa: CASSVGVETTDTQYF; cdr3_nt: TGTGCCAGCAGCGTAGGGGTGGAGACCACAGATACGCAGTATTTT
clone_size: .; v_call: TRBV7-2; d_call: .; j_call: TRBJ2-7; cdr3_aa: CASTLGRNGYEQYF; cdr3_nt: TGTGCCAGCACGCTAGGTCGAAATGGCTACGAGCAGTACTTC
clone_size: .; v_call: TRBV7-3; d_call: .; j_call: TRBJ2-2; cdr3_aa: CASSARLGRNTGELFF; cdr3_nt: TGTGCCAGCAGCGCCCGACTAGGCAGAAACACCGGGGAGCTGTTTTTT
clone_size: .; v_call: TRBV4-3; d_call: TRBD1; j_call: TRBJ1-1; cdr3_aa: CASAGQGGLTEAFF; cdr3_nt: TGCGCCAGCGCCGGACAGGGAGGTTTGACTGAAGCTTTCTTT
clone_size: .; v_call: TRBV30; d_call: .; j_call: TRBJ1-4; cdr3_aa: CAWSPPTGLGEKLFF; cdr3_nt: TGTGCCTGGAGCCCACCCACCGGCCTCGGGGAAAAACTGTTTTTT
clone_size: once; v_call: TRBV2; d_call: .; j_call: TRBJ1-1; cdr3_aa: CASMGAVMNTEAFF; cdr3_nt: TGTGCCAGCATGGGGGCCGTCATGAACACTGAAGCTTTCTTT
clone_size: few; v_call: TRBV6-2/TRBV6-3; d_call: TRBD2; j_call: TRBJ2-4; cdr3_aa: CASSYSGRSYRAKNIQYF; cdr3_nt: TGTGCCAGCAGTTACTCCGGGAGGAGTTACAGGGCCAAAAACATTCAGTACTTC
clone_size: .; v_call: TRBV2; d_call: TRBD1; j_call: TRBJ1-5; cdr3_aa: CASNRDRLVNQPQHF; cdr3_nt: TGTGCCAGCAACCGGGACAGGCTGGTCAATCAGCCCCAGCATTTT
clone_size: .; v_call: TRBV19; d_call: TRBD1; j_call: TRBJ1-5; cdr3_aa: CASSSIPGQGHQPQHF; cdr3_nt: TGTGCCAGTAGTTCGATTCCGGGACAGGGGCATCAGCCCCAGCATTTT
clone_size: few; v_call: TRBV11-2; d_call: TRBD1; j_call: TRBJ2-7; cdr3_aa: CASSWTGVGEQYF; cdr3_nt: TGTGCCAGCAGCTGGACAGGGGTGGGAGAGCAGTACTTC
clone_size: .; v_call: TRBV18; d_call: .; j_call: TRBJ1-1; cdr3_aa: CASSPVGTPNTEAFF; cdr3_nt: TGTGCCAGCTCACCGGTGGGGACACCGAACACTGAAGCTTTCTTT
clone_size: few; v_call: TRBV30; d_call: .; j_call: TRBJ1-5; cdr3_aa: CAWSRGFARRNQPQHF; cdr3_nt: TGTGCCTGGAGTAGAGGGTTCGCGAGGCGCAATCAGCCCCAGCATTTT
clone_size: once; v_call: TRBV19; d_call: TRBD2; j_call: TRBJ2-1; cdr3_aa: CASSARLAGGSYNEQFF; cdr3_nt: TGTGCCAGTAGTGCGAGACTAGCGGGAGGGTCCTACAATGAGCAGTTCTTC
clone_size: .; v_call: TRBV28; d_call: TRBD1; j_call: TRBJ1-3; cdr3_aa: CASSLPDRVSTIYF; cdr3_nt: TGTGCCAGCAGTTTACCCGACAGGGTGAGCACCATATATTTT
clone_size: .; v_call: TRBV19; d_call: TRBD1; j_call: TRBJ2-5; cdr3_aa: CASSIARDRGQETQYF; cdr3_nt: TGTGCCAGTAGTATAGCCCGGGACAGGGGGCAAGAGACCCAGTACTTC
clone_size: .; v_call: TRBV28; d_call: .; j_call: TRBJ1-6; cdr3_aa: CASSVAGYNSPLHF; cdr3_nt: TGTGCCAGCAGCGTGGCAGGTTATAATTCACCCCTCCACTTT
clone_size: .; v_call: TRBV6-6; d_call: .; j_call: TRBJ1-4; cdr3_aa: CASRLDSSNEKLFF; cdr3_nt: TGTGCCAGCAGACTGGACAGCTCTAATGAAAAACTGTTTTTT